The 23 T cell receptor beta chains in this list originate from one sample, sequenced in a study of control samples from healthy donors and cancer patients. Profiling relied on immunoSEQ multiplex PCR, and the TCRdb table lists in-frame clones only, not all of them. There are approximately 52,000 clones in the sample; approximately 94% occur only once, and approximately 0.99% lies in the top ten. The sequenced sample consisted of blood. Receptors originate from a woman aged 18-35 years in good health.

The chain is built from TRBV27 and TRBJ1-5, with TRBD1 matching 8 bases. Trimming cost V 7 bases and J 5 bases; bases outside gene matches: 7. CDR3 length equals 14 residues. Germline CDR1 MNHEY, CDR2 SMNVEV (reference sequence). CDR3 sequence: CASKGGTGDQPQHF. Written as DNA, the CDR3 is TGTGCCAGCAAGGGAGGGACAGGTGATCAGCCCCAGCATTTT.

This chain uses TRBV7-2 with TRBJ2-2; tentative D call: TRBD2 (6 bases). The V end lost 1 base, the J end lost 4 bases, and 13 bases lay between the germline ends. CDR1 and CDR2 from the germline V gene are SGHTA and FQGNSA. The CDR3 has 16 residues. CDR3 protein: CASSLGAGWVTGELFF. As DNA, the CDR3 is TGTGCCAGCAGCTTAGGGGCGGGGTGGGTCACCGGGGAGCTGTTTTTT. Filled out from reference TRBV7-2 and TRBJ2-2, the complete variable domain reads GAGVSQSPSNKVTEKGKDVELRCDPISGHTALYWYRQSLGQGLEFLIYFQGNSAPDKSGLPSDRFSAERTGGSVSTLTIQRTQQEDSAVYLCASSLGAGWVTGELFFGEGSRLTVL.

The J gene is TRBJ1-5, the V gene TRBV29-1; D unclear. This CDR3 comprises 13 residues. CDR1 SQVTM and CDR2 ANQGSEA come from the germline V gene. Trimming shortened V by 4 bases and J by 8 bases, and 15 bases separated the two germline ends. The CDR3 loop is CSVVVIYGEPQHF. CDR3 nucleotides: TGCAGCGTTGTTGTGATCTATGGGGAGCCCCAGCATTTT.

The rearrangement links TRBV11-2 to TRBJ1-2; D perhaps matches TRBD1 (5 bases). This CDR3 contains 16 residues. Germline V CDR1 and CDR2: SGHAT, FQNNGV. The V end was cut by 0 bases, the J end by 4 bases, with 15 bases between. The CDR3, as DNA: TGTGCCAGCAGCTTAGACCGCCACGGGACGGTCTATGGCTACACCTTC. Amino acid sequence: CASSLDRHGTVYGYTF.

CDR3 DNA sequence: TGTGCCAGCAGCTTCCTCCCCCTCGGAGGAATGAACACTGAAGCTTTCTTT. This sequence encodes CASSFLPLGGMNTEAFF. This sequence joins TRBV5-5 and TRBJ1-1; D is uncertain. The CDR3 has 17 residues. Between the trimmed V and J ends, which lost 2 bases and 0 bases, there was a span of 17 bases. Looked up from germline, CDR1 is SGHKS and CDR2 is YYEKEE (reference sequence).

The chain carries TRBV3-1 (or the pseudogene TRBV3-2) and TRBJ2-3; tentative D call: TRBD2 (6 bases). The germline V and J ends were trimmed by 0 bases and 6 bases, with 13 bases remaining between them. CDR1 LGHDT and CDR2 YNNKEL come from the germline V gene (reference sequence). The CDR3 sequence is 15 residues long. The CDR3 loop is CASSQDYLASDTQYF. DNA of the CDR3: TGTGCCAGCAGCCAAGATTATCTAGCGAGCGATACGCAGTATTTT.

The J gene is TRBJ1-1, the V gene TRBV7-9, with D uncertain. The length of the CDR3 is 17 residues. The germline V and J ends were trimmed by 5 bases and 6 bases, with 25 bases remaining between them. CDR1 is SEHNR and CDR2 is FQNEAQ in the germline V gene (reference sequence). CDR3 sequence: CASSHSTGPLSISEAFF. DNA for the CDR3: TGTGCCAGCAGCCATTCCACCGGGCCCCTTTCAATATCTGAAGCTTTCTTT.

This clone was recorded only once. CDR3 sequence (DNA): TGTGCCAGCAGCCAAGAAGTTTGGGAAGGGGGCACTGAAGCTTTCTTT. As protein: CASSQEVWEGGTEAFF. V is TRBV4-2 and J is TRBJ1-1; the D gene is possibly TRBD1 (6 bases). This CDR3 region has 16 residues. Germline V gene sequence: CDR1 LGHNA, CDR2 YNFKEQ. With 0 bases removed from V and 4 bases from J, the gap between germline ends came to 15 bases.

This clone was recorded once. The chain combines TRBV10-1 with TRBJ2-1; 10 positions agree with TRBD2. The CDR3 is 16 amino acids. V lost 0 bases to trimming and J lost 6 bases; unmatched junction nucleotides: 5. In germline, CDR1 is WNHNN, CDR2 SYGVQD (reference sequence). The CDR3, as DNA: TGCGCCAGCAGTGAGTCGGGAGCGGGGGGGCCCAATGAGCAGTTCTTC. It codes for CASSESGAGGPNEQFF.

In this sample, this clone turned up once. The V gene is TRBV6-6, the J gene TRBJ1-4; 7 bases map to TRBD1. Trimming took 5 bases from V and 8 from J; bases not matched to a gene: 8. Germline V gives CDR1 MNHNY, CDR2 SVGAGI (reference sequence). This CDR3 contains 14 residues. CDR3 sequence: CASSPTGLPEKLFF. CDR3 in DNA: TGTGCCAGCAGTCCGACAGGGCTACCCGAAAAACTGTTTTTT.

The genes are TRBV9 and TRBJ1-2, with 7 bases aligning to TRBD1. CDR3 size: 14 residues. Per germline, CDR1 SGDLS and CDR2 YYNGEE. With V trimmed by 4 bases and J by 2 bases, 5 bases remained unmatched. CDR3 sequence: CASSRTGGNYGYTF. The CDR3 nucleotides are TGTGCCAGCAGCAGGACAGGAGGGAACTATGGCTACACCTTC.

The chain has TRBV5-6 and TRBJ1-1; D not certain. CDR3 size: 12 residues. From germline, CDR1 is SGHDT and CDR2 YYEEEE. V was clipped by 0 bases and J by 0 bases, with 0 bases between them. CDR3 nucleotide sequence: TGTGCCAGCAGCTTGGTGAACACTGAAGCTTTCTTT. This codes for CASSLVNTEAFF.

The chain employs TRBV6-4 and TRBJ2-3; 11 bases line up with TRBD2. V trimming: 6 bases; J trimming: 3 bases; junction bases outside the gene matches: 8. CDR3 length equals 16 residues. CDR1 MRHNA and CDR2 SNTAGT come from the germline V gene. The CDR3 here is CASSPSSGGFTDTQYF. CDR3 DNA: TGTGCCAGCAGCCCTTCTAGCGGGGGGTTTACAGATACGCAGTATTTT.

The chain links TRBV4-3 to TRBJ1-1; D uncertain. Germline V gives CDR1 LGHNA, CDR2 YSLEER. V was pared by 0 bases and J by 7 bases, with 15 bases between. This CDR3 contains 15 residues. CDR3: CASSQDLRINYEAFF. CDR3 DNA sequence: TGCGCCAGCAGCCAAGATCTGAGGATTAACTATGAAGCTTTCTTT.

This rearrangement joins TRBV4-1 to TRBJ1-1; 8 bases are a match to TRBD1. The CDR3 sequence is 16 residues long. The germline V gene has CDR1 MGHRA and CDR2 YSYEKL. Unmatched junction bases numbered 13, after V lost 8 bases and J lost 2 bases. CDR3 DNA: TGCGCCAGCCGATCCACTCGGACAGGGTTCAACACTGAAGCTTTCTTT. Its protein product is CASRSTRTGFNTEAFF.

This sequence joins TRBV29-1 and TRBJ2-5, with TRBD2 matching 12 bases. V shed 3 bases and J 4 bases; nucleotides not matched to a gene: 6. The CDR3 is 15 residues long. Germline V lookup: CDR1 SQVTM, CDR2 ANQGSEA. This CDR3 is CSVDLAGGPTETQYF. The CDR3 DNA sequence: TGCAGCGTTGACCTAGCGGGGGGGCCGACAGAGACCCAGTACTTC.

The genes are TRBV10-2 and TRBJ1-1; 7 positions agree with TRBD1. The CDR3 consists of 13 residues. The germline V gene has CDR1 WSHSY and CDR2 SAAADI. Trimming removed 10 bases from V and 1 base from J; junction bases left unmatched: 6. DNA of the CDR3: TGCGCCACCGACAGGGTAGGGAACACTGAAGCTTTCTTT. As protein: CATDRVGNTEAFF.

The genes are TRBV9 and TRBJ1-6, with 7 bases that match TRBD1. Per the germline V gene, CDR1 is SGDLS and CDR2 is YYNGEE. Trimming removed 5 bases from V and 1 base from J; junction bases left unmatched: 6. CDR3 size: 16 residues. The CDR3 DNA reads as TGTGCCAGCAGTGCGACAGGGTCATCCTATAATTCACCCCTCCACTTT. Amino acid sequence: CASSATGSSYNSPLHF.

The chain employs TRBV6-6 and TRBJ2-1; 12 nucleotides line up with TRBD2. This CDR3 spans 16 amino acids. Looked up from germline, CDR1 is MNHNY and CDR2 is SVGAGI (reference sequence). The V segment lost 6 bases and the J segment 10 bases; nucleotides outside the gene matches: 13. In nucleotides, the CDR3 is TGTGCCAGCAGCCCAACTAGCGGGGGGCCGACATGGGAGCAGTTCTTC. It encodes CASSPTSGGPTWEQFF.

V usage is TRBV12-3 or TRBV12-4 and J usage is TRBJ2-1; 8 bases are a match to TRBD1. The junction had 6 bases not matched to a gene; V was cut back by 10 bases and J by 7 bases. This CDR3 contains 12 residues. CDR3 DNA sequence: TGTGCCACCGCGGGACAGGTAAATGAGCAGTTCTTC. Its translation is CATAGQVNEQFF.

This clone was counted once. V gene TRBV5-1 combines with J gene TRBJ1-1; D not resolved. Per the germline V gene, CDR1 is SGHRS and CDR2 is YFSETQ. This CDR3 is built from 12 residues. V lost 0 bases to trimming and J lost 10 bases, with 10 bases between them. CDR3: CASSLDFQRAFF. In DNA form, the CDR3 reads TGCGCCAGCAGCTTGGATTTCCAAAGAGCTTTCTTT.

The chain links TRBV6-1 to TRBJ1-4, with a weak D call TRBD1 (5 bases). The CDR3 totals 17 residues. Between the trimmed V and J ends, which lost 5 bases and 0 bases, there was a span of 16 bases. Germline values: CDR1 MNHNS, CDR2 SASEGT. CDR3 sequence (DNA): TGTGCCAGCAGTAAAGGACACCTACGAGCAACTAATGAAAAACTGTTTTTT. As protein: CASSKGHLRATNEKLFF.

The chain uses TRBV25-1 and TRBJ2-7; D is unclear. The CDR3 has 15 amino acids. Trimming removed 3 bases at V and 4 bases at J, with 16 bases between. Per the germline V gene, CDR1 is MGHDK and CDR2 is SYGVNS. CDR3 sequence: CASSDPGLRGYEQYF. DNA for the CDR3: TGTGCCAGCAGTGACCCCGGCCTGAGAGGTTACGAGCAGTACTTC.